These 21 T cell receptor beta chains were all obtained from the same sample, sequenced in a study of T cell responses to AZD1222 COVID-19 vaccine. Sequenced by immunoSEQ multiplex PCR; TCRdb stores in-frame clones only, minus some. The table has over 150,000 clones, approximately 87% seen once; the top ten hold 5.5%. The source material was peripheral blood, sampled on day 0 of MenACWY control vaccination. Source of these receptors: an adult in good health.

This clone was seen just once. The J gene is TRBJ2-6, the V gene TRBV14; 7 bases are shared with TRBD1. Germline CDR1 reads SGHDN; CDR2 reads FVKESK. Losses at the gene ends were 1 base for V and 1 base for J; bases not matched to a gene: 10. The CDR3 has 19 residues. CDR3: CASSQGQGLDLSGANVLTF. CDR3 coding DNA: TGTGCCAGCAGCCAAGGACAGGGTTTGGATTTATCTGGGGCCAACGTCCTGACTTTC.

This clone has only a few counts. This chain joins TRBV11-3 and TRBJ2-1; 15 nucleotides align to TRBD2. Germline V CDR1 and CDR2: SGHNT, YENEEA. V trimming: 10 bases; J trimming: 4 bases; junction bases outside the gene matches: 14. This CDR3 is built from 18 residues. The CDR3 region has the DNA TGTGCCACCTCAAAGGGCGGACTAGCGGGAGGGCCTTACAATGAGCAGTTCTTC. This encodes CATSKGGLAGGPYNEQFF.

The chain links TRBV6-5 to TRBJ1-4; D gene unclear. The CDR3 contains 14 residues. Trimming shortened V by 10 bases and J by 4 bases, and 16 bases separated the two germline ends. CDR1 is MNHEY, CDR2 SVGAGI, per germline. CDR3 DNA: TGTGCCACAGCGAACGACCCTCTTAATGAAAAACTGTTTTTT. Residues: CATANDPLNEKLFF.

V and J are TRBV5-1 and TRBJ1-3; possible D gene TRBD1, 5 bases. Germline values: CDR1 SGHRS, CDR2 YFSETQ. The V and J ends lost 2 bases and 2 bases respectively, with 8 bases between them. CDR3 length equals 14 residues. The CDR3 DNA sequence: TGCGCCAGCAGCTTACGGGGCCCTGGAAACACCATATATTTT. This encodes CASSLRGPGNTIYF.

This chain uses TRBV5-4 with TRBJ2-1; 8 bases map to TRBD2. Germline trimming cut 2 bases from V and 2 bases from J; bases unmatched to any gene: 0. Germline V gives CDR1 SGHNT, CDR2 YYREEE (reference sequence). This CDR3 region has 14 residues. CDR3 region: CASSFGGAYNEQFF. The CDR3 DNA reads as TGTGCCAGCAGCTTCGGGGGGGCCTACAATGAGCAGTTCTTC.

V and J are TRBV5-1 and TRBJ1-2; 7 bases align to TRBD1. The CDR3 length is 13 residues. Germline CDR1 and CDR2: SGHRS and YFSETQ. J lost 2 bases, V lost 4 bases, and 2 bases had no gene match. As DNA, the CDR3 is TGCGCCAGCAGCATGGACAGGAACTATGGCTACACCTTC. Its translation: CASSMDRNYGYTF. Drawing the rest from reference TRBV5-1 and TRBJ1-2, the complete variable domain is KAGVTQTPRYLIKTRGQQVTLSCSPISGHRSVSWYQQTPGQGLQFLFEYFSETQRNKGNFPGRFSGRQFSNSRSEMNVSTLELGDSALYLCASSMDRNYGYTFGSGTRLTVV.

J is TRBJ1-1 and V is TRBV12-3 or TRBV12-4, with D possibly TRBD1 on 5 matching bases. The ends were cut back, 6 bases at V and 3 bases at J, with 11 bases in the middle. This CDR3 contains 13 residues. The DNA of the CDR3 is TGTGCCAGCAGGGCCGGGACCTACACTGAAGCTTTCTTT. Translating it yields CASRAGTYTEAFF.

This clone was observed a handful of times. V gene TRBV5-4 combines with J gene TRBJ2-7; the D is unclear. The germline V and J ends were trimmed by 3 bases and 2 bases, with 3 bases remaining between them. This CDR3 spans 11 amino acids. Germline V CDR1 and CDR2: SGHNT, YYREEE (reference sequence). The CDR3 sequence: CASSSAYEQYF. CDR3 nucleotide sequence: TGTGCCAGCAGCTCCGCCTACGAGCAGTACTTC.

The chain joins TRBV11-2 to TRBJ2-3; TRBD1 matches 7 bases. This CDR3 is built from 14 residues. The germline V gene encodes CDR1 SGHAT and CDR2 FQNNGV. V shed 1 base and J 8 bases; nucleotides not matched to a gene: 6. CDR3 sequence reads: CASSLGQGYGTQYF. The CDR3 DNA sequence: TGTGCCAGCAGCTTAGGACAGGGTTATGGTACGCAGTATTTT.

This clone is deemed medium-sized. The chain employs TRBV5-1 and TRBJ2-1, with TRBD1 matching 7 bases. The CDR3 loop spans 16 amino acids. Germline V gene data show CDR1 as SGHRS and CDR2 as YFSETQ. The ends lost 4 bases at V and 6 bases at J; junction bases unmatched: 13. The CDR3 region has the DNA TGCGCCAGCAGCCTATTCAGAGGGACAGCTTTCAATGAGCAGTTCTTC. This sequence encodes CASSLFRGTAFNEQFF.

The gene calls are TRBV24-1 and TRBJ2-2; the match to TRBD2 covers 9 bases. The junction had 6 bases not matched to a gene; V was cut back by 7 bases and J by 4 bases. Germline V CDR1 and CDR2: KGHDR, SFDVKD. This CDR3 is 15 amino acids long. The CDR3 DNA sequence: TGTGCCACCAGCGATGCGGGAGGGGGCACCGGGGAGCTGTTTTTT. This codes for CATSDAGGGTGELFF.

On this clone itself: This same CDR3 is encoded by further DNA sequences in the sample. The chain recombines TRBV4-1 with TRBJ1-2; D is uncertain. This CDR3 has 14 amino acids. Trimming stripped 0 bases from V and 2 bases from J, with 7 bases between. The germline CDR1 and CDR2 sequences are MGHRA and YSYEKL. The CDR3 nucleotides are TGCGCCAGCAGCCAAGACGGCGGAAACTATGGCTACACCTTC. Its translation is CASSQDGGNYGYTF.

The chain is built from TRBV5-1 and TRBJ1-2; D gene uncertain. Germline values: CDR1 SGHRS, CDR2 YFSETQ. CDR3 length equals 13 residues. Deletions cut 0 bases from V and 7 bases from J, with 10 bases between. The CDR3 region is CASSLVGFSGYTF. Written as DNA, the CDR3 is TGCGCCAGCAGCTTGGTAGGGTTCTCTGGCTACACCTTC.

This chain links TRBV14 with TRBJ1-4; D remains unclear. Looked up from germline, CDR1 is SGHDN and CDR2 is FVKESK. The CDR3 is 12 residues long. V was cut by 5 bases and J by 7 bases, with 8 bases left in between. The CDR3 here is CASSSFAEKLFF. The CDR3 region has the DNA TGTGCCAGCAGCAGTTTCGCTGAAAAACTGTTTTTT.

A few counts support this clone. The V call is TRBV9, the J call TRBJ2-3; maybe TRBD2 (6 bases). This CDR3 contains 13 residues. V lost 7 bases, J lost 1 base, and 10 bases lay in between. Germline CDR1 is SGDLS and CDR2 is YYNGEE. Written as DNA, the CDR3 is TGTGCCAGCGGCGGGGCCGGCACAGATACGCAGTATTTT. Its protein product is CASGGAGTDTQYF.

This clone appeared a few times. J is TRBJ2-7 and V is TRBV23-1, with a weak D call TRBD1 (6 bases). TRBV23-1 is given ORF status, its function remaining uncertain. This CDR3 contains 18 residues. Between the trimmed V and J ends, which lost 0 bases and 2 bases, there was a span of 20 bases. CDR3 sequence: CASSQSVMGHLHAYEQYF. CDR3 coding DNA: TGCGCCAGCAGTCAATCGGTAATGGGACACCTACACGCCTACGAGCAGTACTTC.

This chain joins TRBV5-1 and TRBJ1-1; D gene uncertain. From germline, CDR1 is SGHRS and CDR2 YFSETQ. V was trimmed by 6 bases and J by 1 base, leaving 16 bases between them. The CDR3 contains 15 residues. The CDR3 spells CASTPTAGGNTEAFF. CDR3 nucleotide sequence: TGCGCCAGCACCCCCACGGCGGGAGGGAACACTGAAGCTTTCTTT.

This sequence joins TRBV11-2 and TRBJ2-7; TRBD2 matches at 14 bases. The CDR3 runs 19 residues. From germline, CDR1 is SGHAT and CDR2 FQNNGV. Unmatched junction bases numbered 17, after V lost 7 bases and J lost 3 bases. The CDR3 sequence: CASTQLPGLAGAHSYEQYF. In nucleotides, the CDR3 is TGTGCCAGCACACAACTCCCGGGACTAGCGGGAGCCCACAGCTACGAGCAGTACTTC.

This clone has more than one count but fewer than ten. The chain is built from TRBV30 and TRBJ2-7; a weak D match, TRBD1 (6 bases). This CDR3 comprises 12 residues. Germline loops: CDR1 GTSNPN, CDR2 SVGIG (reference sequence). With 0 bases removed from V and 6 bases from J, the gap between germline ends came to 9 bases. The CDR3 sequence: CAWSVPGVEQYF. The CDR3 DNA reads as TGTGCCTGGAGTGTACCAGGGGTCGAGCAGTACTTC.

The chain carries TRBV6-5 and TRBJ2-6; possibly TRBD2 for D (6 bases). CDR3 length equals 15 residues. CDR1 and CDR2 (germline): MNHEY, SVGAGI. The ends were cut back, 5 bases at V and 0 bases at J, with 8 bases in the middle. This chain's CDR3 is CASSTTSSGANVLTF. DNA for the CDR3: TGTGCCAGCAGTACGACTAGCTCTGGGGCCAACGTCCTGACTTTC.

The V and J genes are TRBV11-3 and TRBJ2-5; TRBD2 matches at 8 bases. J lost 5 bases, V lost 5 bases, and 7 bases had no gene match. Germline values: CDR1 SGHNT, CDR2 YENEEA. There are 14 residues in the CDR3. CDR3 loop: CASSPRLAGETQYF. The CDR3 DNA is TGTGCCAGCAGCCCTCGCCTAGCGGGCGAGACCCAGTACTTC.